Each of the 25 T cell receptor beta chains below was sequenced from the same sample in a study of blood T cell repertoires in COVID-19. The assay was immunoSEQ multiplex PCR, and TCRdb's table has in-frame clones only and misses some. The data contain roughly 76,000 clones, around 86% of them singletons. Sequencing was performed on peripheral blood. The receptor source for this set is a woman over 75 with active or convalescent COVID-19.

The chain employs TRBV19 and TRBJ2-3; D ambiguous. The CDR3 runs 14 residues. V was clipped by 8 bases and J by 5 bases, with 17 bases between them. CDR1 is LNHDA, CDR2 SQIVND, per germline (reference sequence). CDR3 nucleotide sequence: TGTGCCAGTTCTTCGGCGGTACTTAGAGATACGCAGTATTTT. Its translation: CASSSAVLRDTQYF. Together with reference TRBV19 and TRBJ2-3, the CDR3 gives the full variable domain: DGGITQSPKYLFRKEGQNVTLSCEQNLNHDAMYWYRQDPGQGLRLIYYSQIVNDFQKGDIAEGYSVSREKKESFPLTVTSAQKNPTAFYLCASSSAVLRDTQYFGPGTRLTVL.

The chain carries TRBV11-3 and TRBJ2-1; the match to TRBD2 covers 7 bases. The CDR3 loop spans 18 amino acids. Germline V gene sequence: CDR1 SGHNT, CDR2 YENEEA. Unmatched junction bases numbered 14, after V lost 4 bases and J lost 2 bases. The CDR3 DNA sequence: TGTGCCAGCAGCTCCGGGGGAGGGGCCGGTAGTCCCTACAATGAGCAGTTCTTC. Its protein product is CASSSGGGAGSPYNEQFF.

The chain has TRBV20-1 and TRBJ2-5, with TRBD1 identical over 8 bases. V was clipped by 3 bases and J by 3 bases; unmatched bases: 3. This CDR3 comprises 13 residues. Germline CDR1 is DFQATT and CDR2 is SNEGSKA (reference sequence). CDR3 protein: CSASETGEETQYF. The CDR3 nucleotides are TGCAGTGCTAGTGAGACAGGGGAAGAGACCCAGTACTTC.

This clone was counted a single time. The CDR3 sequence: CASSPFNRGVADTQYF. The CDR3 bases are TGTGCCAGCAGCCCCTTCAACAGGGGTGTAGCAGATACGCAGTATTTT. This chain uses TRBV3-1 (or the pseudogene TRBV3-2) with TRBJ2-3; 7 bases match TRBD1. CDR1 is LGHDT and CDR2 is YNNKEL in the germline V gene (reference sequence). This CDR3 contains 16 residues. V lost 4 bases, J lost 4 bases, and 11 bases stayed unmatched.

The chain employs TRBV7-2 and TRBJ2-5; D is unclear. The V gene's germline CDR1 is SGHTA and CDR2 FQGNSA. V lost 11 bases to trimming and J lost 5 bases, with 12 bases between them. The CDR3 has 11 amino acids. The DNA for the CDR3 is TGTGCCCGGGTGGTCCAGGAGACCCAGTACTTC. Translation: CARVVQETQYF.

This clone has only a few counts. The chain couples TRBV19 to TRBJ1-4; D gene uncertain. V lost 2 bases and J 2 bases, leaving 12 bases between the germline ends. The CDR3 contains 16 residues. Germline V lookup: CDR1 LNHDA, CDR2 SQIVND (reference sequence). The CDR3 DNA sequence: TGTGCCAGTAGTATAACACTACTACGGACTAATGAAAAACTGTTTTTT. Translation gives CASSITLLRTNEKLFF.

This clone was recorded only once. The CDR3 bases are TGTGCCAGCAGAACGGGCAGGGACACTGAAGCTTTCTTT. Translated: CASRTGRDTEAFF. The chain recombines TRBV6-6 with TRBJ1-1, with D perhaps TRBD1 (5 bases). V lost 6 bases and J lost 3, with 11 bases in between. This CDR3 comprises 13 residues. Germline CDR1 is MNHNY and CDR2 is SVGAGI (reference sequence).

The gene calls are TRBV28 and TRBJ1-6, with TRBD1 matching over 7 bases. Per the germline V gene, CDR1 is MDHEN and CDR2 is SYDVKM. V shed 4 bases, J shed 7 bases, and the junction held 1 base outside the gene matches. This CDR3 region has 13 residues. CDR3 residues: CASSSGQNSPLHF. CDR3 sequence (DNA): TGTGCCAGCAGTTCGGGACAGAATTCACCCCTCCACTTT.

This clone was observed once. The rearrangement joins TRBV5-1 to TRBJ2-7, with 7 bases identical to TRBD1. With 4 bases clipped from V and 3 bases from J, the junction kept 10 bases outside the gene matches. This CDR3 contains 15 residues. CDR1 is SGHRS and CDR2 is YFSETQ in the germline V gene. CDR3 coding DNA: TGCGCCAGCAGCGCCGGACAGGAGCCCTTCTACGAGCAGTACTTC. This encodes CASSAGQEPFYEQYF.

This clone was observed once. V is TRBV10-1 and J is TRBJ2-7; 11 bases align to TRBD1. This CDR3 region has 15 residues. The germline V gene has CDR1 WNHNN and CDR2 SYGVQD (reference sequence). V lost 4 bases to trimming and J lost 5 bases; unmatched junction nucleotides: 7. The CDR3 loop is CASSAAGTGGNEQYF. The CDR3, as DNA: TGCGCCAGCAGTGCGGCCGGGACAGGGGGGAACGAGCAGTACTTC.

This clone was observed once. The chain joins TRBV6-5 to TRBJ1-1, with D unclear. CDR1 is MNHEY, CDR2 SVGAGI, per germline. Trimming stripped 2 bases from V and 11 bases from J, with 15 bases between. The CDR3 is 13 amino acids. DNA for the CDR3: TGTGCCAGCAGTTACCATCCCGTCCAGTTGGCTTTCTTT. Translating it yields CASSYHPVQLAFF.

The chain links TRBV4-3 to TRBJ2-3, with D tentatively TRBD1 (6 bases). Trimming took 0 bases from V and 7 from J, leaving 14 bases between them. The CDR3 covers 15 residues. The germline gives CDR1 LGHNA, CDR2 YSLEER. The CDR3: CASSQDLRGLYTQYF. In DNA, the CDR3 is TGCGCCAGCAGCCAAGATCTTAGGGGGTTGTATACGCAGTATTTT.

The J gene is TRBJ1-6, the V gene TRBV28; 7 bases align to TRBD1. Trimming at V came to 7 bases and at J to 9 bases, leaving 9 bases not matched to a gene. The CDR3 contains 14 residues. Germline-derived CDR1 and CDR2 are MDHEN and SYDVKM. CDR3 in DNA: TGTGCCAGCACCTTCCGACAGGGTCGTTCACCCCTCCACTTT. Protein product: CASTFRQGRSPLHF.

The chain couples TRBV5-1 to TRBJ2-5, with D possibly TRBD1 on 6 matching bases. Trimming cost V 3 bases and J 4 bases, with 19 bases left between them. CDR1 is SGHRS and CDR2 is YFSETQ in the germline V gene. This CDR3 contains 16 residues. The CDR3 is CASSSTGSGLGETQYF. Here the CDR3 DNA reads TGCGCCAGCAGCTCGACAGGTTCAGGTCTGGGAGAGACCCAGTACTTC.

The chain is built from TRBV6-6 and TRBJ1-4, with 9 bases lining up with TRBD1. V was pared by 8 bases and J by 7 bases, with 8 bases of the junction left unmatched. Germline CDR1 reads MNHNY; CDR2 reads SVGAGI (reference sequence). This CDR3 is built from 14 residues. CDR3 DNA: TGTGCCAGCGAAGTTGTACAGGGGGCTGAAAAACTGTTTTTT. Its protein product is CASEVVQGAEKLFF.

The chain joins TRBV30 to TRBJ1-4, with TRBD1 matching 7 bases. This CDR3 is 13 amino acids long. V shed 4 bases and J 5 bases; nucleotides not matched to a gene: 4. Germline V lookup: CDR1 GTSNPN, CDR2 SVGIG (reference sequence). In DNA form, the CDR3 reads TGTGCCTGGAAAACCAGGGGGAATGAAAAACTGTTTTTT. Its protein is CAWKTRGNEKLFF. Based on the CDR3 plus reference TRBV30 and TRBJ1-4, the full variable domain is SQTIHQWPATLVQPVGSPLSLECTVEGTSNPNLYWYRQAAGRGLQLLFYSVGIGQISSEVPQNLSASRPQDRQFILSSKKLLLSDSGFYLCAWKTRGNEKLFFGSGTQLSVL.

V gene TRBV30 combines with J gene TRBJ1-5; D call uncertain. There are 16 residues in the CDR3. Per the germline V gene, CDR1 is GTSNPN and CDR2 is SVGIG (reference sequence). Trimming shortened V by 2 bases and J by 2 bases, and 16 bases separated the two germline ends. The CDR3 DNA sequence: TGTGCCTGGAGTCGCCCGTTCCCGGGTGGCAATCAGCCCCAGCATTTT. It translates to CAWSRPFPGGNQPQHF.

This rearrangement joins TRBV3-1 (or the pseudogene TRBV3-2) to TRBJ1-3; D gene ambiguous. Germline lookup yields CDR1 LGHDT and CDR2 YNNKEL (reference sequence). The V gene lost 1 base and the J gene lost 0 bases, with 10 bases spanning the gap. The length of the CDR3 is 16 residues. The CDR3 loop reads CASSQGARSSGNTIYF. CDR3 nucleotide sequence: TGTGCCAGCAGCCAAGGAGCTAGGAGCTCTGGAAACACCATATATTTT.

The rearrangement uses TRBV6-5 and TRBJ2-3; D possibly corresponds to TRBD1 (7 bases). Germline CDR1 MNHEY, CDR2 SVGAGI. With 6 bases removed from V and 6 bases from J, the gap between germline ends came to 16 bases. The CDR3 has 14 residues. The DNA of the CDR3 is TGTGCCAGCAGCTGGGGCCAGGGGGGCGATACGCAGTATTTT. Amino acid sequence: CASSWGQGGDTQYF.

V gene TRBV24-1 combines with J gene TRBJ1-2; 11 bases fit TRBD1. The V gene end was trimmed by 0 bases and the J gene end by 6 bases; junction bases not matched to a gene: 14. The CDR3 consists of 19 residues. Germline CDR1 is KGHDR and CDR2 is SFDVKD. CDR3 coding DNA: TGTGCCACCAGTGATTTGCATTGGATGGGGACAGGGGGAGAAAATGGCTACACCTTC. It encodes CATSDLHWMGTGGENGYTF.

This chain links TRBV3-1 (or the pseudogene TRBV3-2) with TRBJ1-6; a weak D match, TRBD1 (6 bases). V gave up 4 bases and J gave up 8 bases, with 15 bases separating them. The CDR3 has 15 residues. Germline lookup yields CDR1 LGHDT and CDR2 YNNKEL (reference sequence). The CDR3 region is CASSREGRGHSPLHF. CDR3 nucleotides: TGTGCCAGCAGCCGAGAAGGGCGGGGGCATTCACCCCTCCACTTT.

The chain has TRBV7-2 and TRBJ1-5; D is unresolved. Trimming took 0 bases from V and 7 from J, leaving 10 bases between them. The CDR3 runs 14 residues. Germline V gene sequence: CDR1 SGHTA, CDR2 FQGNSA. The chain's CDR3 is CASSLAASRQPQHF. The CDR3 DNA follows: TGTGCCAGCAGCTTAGCCGCATCCCGGCAGCCCCAGCATTTT.

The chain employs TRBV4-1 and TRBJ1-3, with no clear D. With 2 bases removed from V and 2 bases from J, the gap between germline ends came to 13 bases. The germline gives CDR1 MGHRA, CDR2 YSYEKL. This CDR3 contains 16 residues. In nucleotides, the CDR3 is TGCGCCAGCAGCCAATTCCAGAGGCCCCCTGGAAACACCATATATTTT. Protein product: CASSQFQRPPGNTIYF.

The CDR3 coding sequence is TGTGCCAGCAGCCCACGCGACTGGACTAGCTATGGCTACACCTTC. It is translated as CASSPRDWTSYGYTF. The chain couples TRBV7-2 to TRBJ1-2; D remains unclear. V was cut by 5 bases and J by 4 bases, with 17 bases left in between. This CDR3 has 15 residues. From germline, CDR1 is SGHTA and CDR2 FQGNSA.

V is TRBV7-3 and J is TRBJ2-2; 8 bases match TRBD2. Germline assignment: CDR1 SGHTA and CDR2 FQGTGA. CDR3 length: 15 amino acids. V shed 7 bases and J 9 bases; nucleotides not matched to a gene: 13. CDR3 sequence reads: CASTFIAGRPRELFF. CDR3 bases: TGTGCCAGCACGTTCATAGCGGGGAGGCCACGGGAGCTGTTTTTT. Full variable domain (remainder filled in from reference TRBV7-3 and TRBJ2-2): GAGVSQTPSNKVTEKGKYVELRCDPISGHTALYWYRQSLGQGPEFLIYFQGTGAADDSGLPNDRFFAVRPEGSVSTLKIQRTERGDSAVYLCASTFIAGRPRELFFGEGSRLTVL.